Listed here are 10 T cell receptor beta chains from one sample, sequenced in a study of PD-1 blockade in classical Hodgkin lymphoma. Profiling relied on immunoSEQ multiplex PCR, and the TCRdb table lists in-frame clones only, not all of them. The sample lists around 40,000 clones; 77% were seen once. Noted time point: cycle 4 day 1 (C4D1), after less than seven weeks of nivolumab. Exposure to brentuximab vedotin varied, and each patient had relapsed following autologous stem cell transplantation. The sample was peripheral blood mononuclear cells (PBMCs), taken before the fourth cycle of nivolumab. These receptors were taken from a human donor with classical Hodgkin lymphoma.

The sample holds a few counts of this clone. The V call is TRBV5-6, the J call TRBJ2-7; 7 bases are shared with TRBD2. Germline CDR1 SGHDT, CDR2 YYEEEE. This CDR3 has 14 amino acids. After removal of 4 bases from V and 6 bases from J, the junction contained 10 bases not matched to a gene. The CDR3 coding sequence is TGTGCCAGCAGCCCGGGAAGCGGGGATCGCGAGCAGTACTTC. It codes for CASSPGSGDREQYF.

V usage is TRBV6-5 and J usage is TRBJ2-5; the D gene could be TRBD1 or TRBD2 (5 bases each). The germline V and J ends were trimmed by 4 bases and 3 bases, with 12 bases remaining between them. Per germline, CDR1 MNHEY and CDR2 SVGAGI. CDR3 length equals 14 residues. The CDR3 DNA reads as TGTGCCAGCAGTTTTGGGGACGCTAAAGAGACCCAGTACTTC. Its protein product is CASSFGDAKETQYF.

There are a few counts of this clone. The DNA for the CDR3 is TGTGCCAGCTGTGGTAGCAATCAGCCCCAGCATTTT. This encodes CASCGSNQPQHF. The chain couples TRBV28 to TRBJ1-5; D gene unclear. In germline, CDR1 is MDHEN, CDR2 SYDVKM. CDR3 size: 12 residues. V shed 8 bases and J shed 0 bases, with 5 bases lying between them.

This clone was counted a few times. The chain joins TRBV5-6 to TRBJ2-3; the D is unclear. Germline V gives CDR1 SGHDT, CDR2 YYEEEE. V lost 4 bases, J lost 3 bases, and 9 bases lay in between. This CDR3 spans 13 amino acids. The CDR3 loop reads CASSLPVTDTQYF. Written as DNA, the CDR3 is TGTGCCAGCAGCCTACCCGTGACAGATACGCAGTATTTT.

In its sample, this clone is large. The CDR3 loop is CASSDWDTEAFF. For the CDR3, the DNA is TGTGCCAGCAGTGATTGGGACACTGAAGCTTTCTTT. The chain joins TRBV2 to TRBJ1-1; D unclear. The CDR3 has 12 amino acids. Germline values: CDR1 SNHLY, CDR2 FYNNEI. V was trimmed by 3 bases and J by 3 bases, leaving 5 bases between them.

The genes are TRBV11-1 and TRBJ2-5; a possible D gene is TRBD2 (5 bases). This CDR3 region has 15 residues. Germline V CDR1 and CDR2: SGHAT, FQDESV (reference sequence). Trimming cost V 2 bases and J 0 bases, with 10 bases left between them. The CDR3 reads CASSLSLANQETQYF. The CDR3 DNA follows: TGTGCCAGCAGCTTATCCCTAGCCAACCAAGAGACCCAGTACTTC.

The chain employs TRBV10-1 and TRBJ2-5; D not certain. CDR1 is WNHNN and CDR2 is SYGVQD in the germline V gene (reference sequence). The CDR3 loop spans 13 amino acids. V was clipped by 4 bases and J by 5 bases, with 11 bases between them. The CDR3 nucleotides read TGCGCCAGCAGTGTTACCCTGGGGGAGACCCAGTACTTC. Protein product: CASSVTLGETQYF.

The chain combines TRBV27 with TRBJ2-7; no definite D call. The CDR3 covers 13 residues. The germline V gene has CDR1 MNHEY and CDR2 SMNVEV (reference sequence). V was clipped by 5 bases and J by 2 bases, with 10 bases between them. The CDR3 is CASSTTDTYEQYF. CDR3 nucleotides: TGTGCCAGCAGTACGACGGATACCTACGAGCAGTACTTC.

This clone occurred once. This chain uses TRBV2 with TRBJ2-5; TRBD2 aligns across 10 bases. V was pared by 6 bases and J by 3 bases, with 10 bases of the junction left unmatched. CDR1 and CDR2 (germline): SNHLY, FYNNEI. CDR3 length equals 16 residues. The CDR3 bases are TGTGCCAGCAGCGGCCTAGGACTAGCGGAAGAAGAGACCCAGTACTTC. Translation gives CASSGLGLAEEETQYF.

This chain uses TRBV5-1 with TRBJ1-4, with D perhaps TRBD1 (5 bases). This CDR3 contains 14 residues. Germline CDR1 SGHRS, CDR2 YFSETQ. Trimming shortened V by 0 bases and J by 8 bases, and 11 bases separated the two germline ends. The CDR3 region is CASSLVGRDEKLFF. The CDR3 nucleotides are TGCGCCAGCAGCTTGGTTGGGAGGGACGAAAAACTGTTTTTT.